A selection of T cell receptor beta chains follows, all from one sample in a study of control samples from healthy donors and cancer patients. The assay was immunoSEQ multiplex PCR, and TCRdb's table has in-frame clones only and misses some. This sample has about 410,000 clones, with approximately 92% found just once. Sequencing was done on a sample of PBMCs. The receptors originated from a man aged 35 to 55 with head and neck cancer. CDR3s include the opening cysteine and the closing phenylalanine or tryptophan. Each record gives: clone size, D gene, J gene, V gene, CDR3 DNA, CDR3 protein. D genes are given only for firm matches. Clone size is not always given. Where it is, it says once, few, many or a class for expanded clones.

clone size: once
D gene: .
J gene: TRBJ1-1
V gene: TRBV27
CDR3 DNA: TGTGCCAGCAGCAGGGGGAACACTGAAGCTTTCTTT
CDR3 protein: CASSRGNTEAFF

clone size: .
D gene: .
J gene: TRBJ2-7
V gene: TRBV6-5
CDR3 DNA: TGTGCCAGCAGCTCACCCCCACAGGGAGCCGAGCAGTACTTC
CDR3 protein: CASSSPPQGAEQYF

clone size: .
D gene: TRBD2
J gene: TRBJ2-4
V gene: TRBV18
CDR3 DNA: TGTGCCAGCTCACCAGGGACTAGCGGGAGAAGTGGGAGAGCCAAAAACATTCAGTACTTC
CDR3 protein: CASSPGTSGRSGRAKNIQYF

clone size: .
D gene: TRBD2
J gene: TRBJ2-1
V gene: TRBV19
CDR3 DNA: TGTGCCAGTAGTTACGGGGAAGCGGGAGGAGAGGATGAGCAGTTCTTC
CDR3 protein: CASSYGEAGGEDEQFF

clone size: .
D gene: .
J gene: TRBJ2-1
V gene: TRBV19
CDR3 DNA: TGTGCCAGTAGTCCCCGGGACCGAACCTACAATGAGCAGTTCTTC
CDR3 protein: CASSPRDRTYNEQFF

clone size: .
D gene: .
J gene: TRBJ2-1
V gene: TRBV3-1/TRBV3-2
CDR3 DNA: TGTGCCAGCAGTCAAGCGGCAGGCCGCCAGGGATACAATGAGCAGTTCTTC
CDR3 protein: CASSQAAGRQGYNEQFF

clone size: .
D gene: TRBD1
J gene: TRBJ1-4
V gene: TRBV12-5
CDR3 DNA: TGTGCTAGTGGCCCGGGACAGGGAAATGAAAAACTGTTTTTT
CDR3 protein: CASGPGQGNEKLFF

clone size: once
D gene: .
J gene: TRBJ1-1
V gene: TRBV30
CDR3 DNA: TGTGCCTGGCAGGGGTCTGAAGCTTTCTTT
CDR3 protein: CAWQGSEAFF

clone size: .
D gene: TRBD1
J gene: TRBJ2-1
V gene: TRBV28
CDR3 DNA: TGTGCCAGCAACATACAGGGGGTCTACAATGAGCAGTTCTTC
CDR3 protein: CASNIQGVYNEQFF

clone size: once
D gene: .
J gene: TRBJ2-3
V gene: TRBV5-1
CDR3 DNA: TGCGCCAGCAGCAAAGGACTCCCCGGCACAGATACGCAGTATTTT
CDR3 protein: CASSKGLPGTDTQYF

clone size: .
D gene: .
J gene: TRBJ1-1
V gene: TRBV7-3
CDR3 DNA: TGTGCCAGCAGCTTACAGGGTTCGGGGACTGAAGCTTTCTTT
CDR3 protein: CASSLQGSGTEAFF

clone size: .
D gene: .
J gene: TRBJ1-1
V gene: TRBV7-3
CDR3 DNA: TGTGCCAGCAGCTTAACTAGGGGCGGCGAAGCTTTCTTT
CDR3 protein: CASSLTRGGEAFF

clone size: .
D gene: .
J gene: TRBJ2-5
V gene: TRBV7-8
CDR3 DNA: TGTGCCAGCAGCCTCCCCACCGTGCAGGGAGAGACCCAGTACTTC
CDR3 protein: CASSLPTVQGETQYF

clone size: .
D gene: .
J gene: TRBJ2-1
V gene: TRBV5-1
CDR3 DNA: TGCGCCAGCAGACCCGAGGGGGATGAGCAGTTCTTC
CDR3 protein: CASRPEGDEQFF

clone size: .
D gene: TRBD1
J gene: TRBJ1-3
V gene: TRBV12-3/TRBV12-4
CDR3 DNA: TGTGCCAGCAGTTTTTTTCGGGGACAGGGCATATATTTT
CDR3 protein: CASSFFRGQGIYF

clone size: .
D gene: .
J gene: TRBJ2-2
V gene: TRBV9
CDR3 DNA: TGTGCCAGCCGGCCGGGGGCCACCGGGGAGCTGTTTTTT
CDR3 protein: CASRPGATGELFF

clone size: few
D gene: .
J gene: TRBJ1-4
V gene: TRBV27
CDR3 DNA: TGTGCCAGCAGTTTAACCAGACCTCCAACTAATGAAAAACTGTTTTTT
CDR3 protein: CASSLTRPPTNEKLFF

clone size: .
D gene: TRBD2
J gene: TRBJ2-1
V gene: TRBV4-1
CDR3 DNA: TGCGCCAGCAGCCAGCCGACTAGCGGGAGGGGTGATGAGCAGTTCTTC
CDR3 protein: CASSQPTSGRGDEQFF

clone size: .
D gene: TRBD1
J gene: TRBJ2-5
V gene: TRBV28
CDR3 DNA: TGTGCCAGCAGTTTATATTGGGACAGGGGCGGAGAGACCCAGTACTTC
CDR3 protein: CASSLYWDRGGETQYF

clone size: .
D gene: .
J gene: TRBJ2-5
V gene: TRBV6-2/TRBV6-3
CDR3 DNA: TGTGCCAGCAGTTACAGGGCAGGGTCCCAAGAGACCCAGTACTTC
CDR3 protein: CASSYRAGSQETQYF

clone size: .
D gene: TRBD1
J gene: TRBJ1-4
V gene: TRBV2
CDR3 DNA: TGTGCCAGCTCACAGGACGGGACAGGGGACGAAAAACTGTTTTTT
CDR3 protein: CASSQDGTGDEKLFF

clone size: .
D gene: TRBD2
J gene: TRBJ2-1
V gene: TRBV11-2
CDR3 DNA: TGTGCCAGCAGCGTGGGACTAGCGGACAATGAGCAGTTCTTC
CDR3 protein: CASSVGLADNEQFF

clone size: .
D gene: .
J gene: TRBJ2-3
V gene: TRBV19
CDR3 DNA: TGTGCCAGTAGTAGGACGTCTTACACAGATACGCAGTATTTT
CDR3 protein: CASSRTSYTDTQYF

clone size: .
D gene: TRBD2
J gene: TRBJ2-7
V gene: TRBV25-1
CDR3 DNA: TGTGCCAGCACGACTAGCGGGGTCTCTTACGAGCAGTACTTC
CDR3 protein: CASTTSGVSYEQYF

clone size: .
D gene: TRBD2
J gene: TRBJ2-7
V gene: TRBV7-2
CDR3 DNA: TGTGCCAGCGTACCCTCTAGCGGGGCCTACGAGCAGTACTTC
CDR3 protein: CASVPSSGAYEQYF

clone size: .
D gene: TRBD1
J gene: TRBJ1-1
V gene: TRBV19
CDR3 DNA: TGTGCCACTTGGGACAGATCTCCTTTTACTGAAGCTTTCTTT
CDR3 protein: CATWDRSPFTEAFF

clone size: .
D gene: .
J gene: TRBJ1-5
V gene: TRBV7-2
CDR3 DNA: TGTGCCAGCACCCAACATAGCCTTCAGCCCCAGCATTTT
CDR3 protein: CASTQHSLQPQHF

clone size: once
D gene: .
J gene: TRBJ2-7
V gene: TRBV5-1
CDR3 DNA: TGCGCCAGCAGCTTGGACGGAGGAGCCTACGAGCAGTACTTC
CDR3 protein: CASSLDGGAYEQYF

clone size: .
D gene: TRBD1
J gene: TRBJ1-5
V gene: TRBV19
CDR3 DNA: TGTGCCAGTAGTGAACACAGGGGGCATCAGCCCCAGCATTTT
CDR3 protein: CASSEHRGHQPQHF

clone size: .
D gene: TRBD2
J gene: TRBJ2-7
V gene: TRBV20-1
CDR3 DNA: TGCAGTGCTAGTGGTGGACTAGCGGGAGTCGTGCAGTACTTC
CDR3 protein: CSASGGLAGVVQYF

clone size: .
D gene: TRBD1
J gene: TRBJ1-2
V gene: TRBV6-4
CDR3 DNA: TGTGCCAGCAGTGACTCAGCGAGATTTTCAGGGGGACGGGATGGCTACACCTTC
CDR3 protein: CASSDSARFSGGRDGYTF

clone size: .
D gene: TRBD1
J gene: TRBJ1-1
V gene: TRBV7-9
CDR3 DNA: TGTGCCAGCAGCCCAATCCCCGACGGGACAGCTGAAGCTTTCTTT
CDR3 protein: CASSPIPDGTAEAFF

clone size: .
D gene: .
J gene: TRBJ1-5
V gene: TRBV27
CDR3 DNA: TGTGCCAGCAGTTTATTCTGGGGTAGCAATCAGCCCCAGCATTTT
CDR3 protein: CASSLFWGSNQPQHF

clone size: .
D gene: TRBD2
J gene: TRBJ2-7
V gene: TRBV11-2
CDR3 DNA: TGTGCCAGCAGCTTGGTCGAGCGGGAGACCTACGAGCAGTACTTC
CDR3 protein: CASSLVERETYEQYF

clone size: .
D gene: .
J gene: TRBJ2-7
V gene: TRBV10-3
CDR3 DNA: TGTGCCATCAGTTCCCACACCCAGGACAACTACGAGCAGTACTTC
CDR3 protein: CAISSHTQDNYEQYF

clone size: .
D gene: .
J gene: TRBJ1-2
V gene: TRBV9
CDR3 DNA: TGTGCCAGCAGTCGGGGAGAAAGACGTCCTAACTATGGCTACACCTTC
CDR3 protein: CASSRGERRPNYGYTF

clone size: .
D gene: TRBD2
J gene: TRBJ2-3
V gene: TRBV9
CDR3 DNA: TGTGCCAGCAGCGTAGACACTAGCGGAGATCCAGATACGCAGTATTTT
CDR3 protein: CASSVDTSGDPDTQYF

clone size: .
D gene: .
J gene: TRBJ2-2
V gene: TRBV4-3
CDR3 DNA: TGCGCCAGCAGCCAAGATCCCGGGGAGCTGTTTTTT
CDR3 protein: CASSQDPGELFF

clone size: .
D gene: .
J gene: TRBJ1-2
V gene: TRBV7-2
CDR3 DNA: TGTGCCAGCAGCTTAGTTATGGTCCAGGGCTATGGCTACACCTTC
CDR3 protein: CASSLVMVQGYGYTF

clone size: .
D gene: TRBD2
J gene: TRBJ2-3
V gene: TRBV9
CDR3 DNA: TGTGCCAGCAGCGTTTCCCCAACGGGAGGGCCGGGTACGCAGTATTTT
CDR3 protein: CASSVSPTGGPGTQYF

clone size: .
D gene: TRBD2
J gene: TRBJ2-1
V gene: TRBV5-1
CDR3 DNA: TGCGCCAGCAGCCCCGGGGGGAATTCGGGGTTCAATGAGCAGTTCTTC
CDR3 protein: CASSPGGNSGFNEQFF

clone size: few
D gene: .
J gene: TRBJ2-5
V gene: TRBV5-1
CDR3 DNA: TGCGCCAGCAGCTTGCGTGGGGGGGCCGGGGAGACCCAGTACTTC
CDR3 protein: CASSLRGGAGETQYF

clone size: .
D gene: .
J gene: TRBJ2-1
V gene: TRBV4-2
CDR3 DNA: TGTGCCAGCAGTCTCGATCGGGACTCCAAGGAATGGTTCTTC
CDR3 protein: CASSLDRDSKEWFF

clone size: .
D gene: .
J gene: TRBJ2-7
V gene: TRBV11-2
CDR3 DNA: TGTGCCAGCAGCTCCCTGTACTACGAGCAGTACTTC
CDR3 protein: CASSSLYYEQYF

clone size: .
D gene: .
J gene: TRBJ2-7
V gene: TRBV27
CDR3 DNA: TGTGCCAGCAGTTTATACGAGCAGTACTTC
CDR3 protein: CASSLYEQYF

clone size: .
D gene: .
J gene: TRBJ2-7
V gene: TRBV13
CDR3 DNA: TGTGCCAGCAGGCTTGGGGGGAACGAGCAGTACTTC
CDR3 protein: CASRLGGNEQYF

clone size: once
D gene: .
J gene: TRBJ2-5
V gene: TRBV21-1
CDR3 DNA: TGTGCCAGCAGCAAAGAACACCCCCCAAAGGCCCAGTACTTC
CDR3 protein: CASSKEHPPKAQYF

clone size: .
D gene: TRBD1
J gene: TRBJ1-4
V gene: TRBV27
CDR3 DNA: TGTGCCAGCAGCAAGGATGACAGGGCTGATGAAAAACTGTTTTTT
CDR3 protein: CASSKDDRADEKLFF

clone size: once
D gene: .
J gene: TRBJ1-5
V gene: TRBV28
CDR3 DNA: TGTGCCATCACGGGGGGGGGAAATATTATCAATCAGCCCCAGCATTTT
CDR3 protein: CAITGGGNIINQPQHF

clone size: once
D gene: TRBD1
J gene: TRBJ1-2
V gene: TRBV6-2/TRBV6-3
CDR3 DNA: TGTGCCAGCAGCCGTGCTGGACAGGGGGCATTTAATGGCTACACCTTC
CDR3 protein: CASSRAGQGAFNGYTF

clone size: .
D gene: .
J gene: TRBJ2-2
V gene: TRBV9
CDR3 DNA: TGTGCCAGCAGCCATTGGACAGGGGTGGCTAGCGGGGGTGCCGGGGAGCTGTTTTTT
CDR3 protein: CASSHWTGVASGGAGELFF